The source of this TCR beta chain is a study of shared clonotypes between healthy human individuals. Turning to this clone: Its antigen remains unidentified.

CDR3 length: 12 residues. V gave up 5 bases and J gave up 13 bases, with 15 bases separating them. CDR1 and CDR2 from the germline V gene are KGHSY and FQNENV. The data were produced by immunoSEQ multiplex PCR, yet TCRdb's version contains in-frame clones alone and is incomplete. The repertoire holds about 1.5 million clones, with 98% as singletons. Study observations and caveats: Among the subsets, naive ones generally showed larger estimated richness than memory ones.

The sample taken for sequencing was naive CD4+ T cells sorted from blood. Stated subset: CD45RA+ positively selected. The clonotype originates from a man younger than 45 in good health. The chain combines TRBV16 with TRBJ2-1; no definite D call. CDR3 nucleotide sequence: TGTGCCAGCAGCGACCCGGTGACTCGACAGTTCTTC. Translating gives CASSDPVTRQFF.